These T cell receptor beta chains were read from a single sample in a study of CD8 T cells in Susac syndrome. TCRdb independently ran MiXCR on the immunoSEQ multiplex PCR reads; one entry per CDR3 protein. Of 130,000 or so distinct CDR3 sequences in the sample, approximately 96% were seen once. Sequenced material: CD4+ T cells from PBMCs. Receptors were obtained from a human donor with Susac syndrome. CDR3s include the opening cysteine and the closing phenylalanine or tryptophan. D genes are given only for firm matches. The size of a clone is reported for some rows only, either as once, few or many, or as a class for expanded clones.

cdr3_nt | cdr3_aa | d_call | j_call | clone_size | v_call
TGTGCCAGCAACTTAGGTCGAGATCAAGAGACCCAGTACTTC | CASNLGRDQETQYF | - | TRBJ2-5 | - | TRBV5-4
TGCAGTGCGAGGAGCGGGAGGGCCGCAGGTGGGGCAGATACGCAGTATTTT | CSARSGRAAGGADTQYF | TRBD2 | TRBJ2-3 | once | TRBV20-1
TGTGCCAGCAGCGTAGCAGGATCGGGAAGCATCTGGGATACGCAGTATTTT | CASSVAGSGSIWDTQYF | - | TRBJ2-3 | - | TRBV9
TGTGCCACGGCGCCAGGGACAGCGGGGGAGACCCAGTACTTC | CATAPGTAGETQYF | - | TRBJ2-5 | - | TRBV10-3
TGCAGTGCTAGAGACTCTAGTAGAGGGTCCTACGAGCAGTACTTC | CSARDSSRGSYEQYF | - | TRBJ2-7 | - | TRBV20-1
TGCAGCGGGAGGGCAGGGGAGGAGACCCAGTACTTC | CSGRAGEETQYF | - | TRBJ2-5 | - | TRBV29-1
TGCAGCGCCGGAGGGGGTGACGAGACCCAGTACTTC | CSAGGGDETQYF | - | TRBJ2-5 | - | TRBV29-1
TGTGCCTGGACCCGGGACAGTTCAACCGGGGAGCTGTTTTTT | CAWTRDSSTGELFF | TRBD1 | TRBJ2-2 | - | TRBV30
TGTGCCACCAGTGATCCTAAGACAGGGGGTAACGAGCAGTACTTC | CATSDPKTGGNEQYF | TRBD1 | TRBJ2-7 | - | TRBV24-1
TGTGCCAGCAGCTCACAGGGACGGTATAGCAATCAGCCCCAGCATTTT | CASSSQGRYSNQPQHF | - | TRBJ1-5 | - | TRBV5-6
TGCGCCAGCAGCGTGGGACTTTCCTACAATGAGCAGTTCTTC | CASSVGLSYNEQFF | - | TRBJ2-1 | - | TRBV5-1
TGCAGTGCTAGGTTCACTAGCGGGGATTCCTACAATGAGCAGTTCTTC | CSARFTSGDSYNEQFF | TRBD2 | TRBJ2-1 | - | TRBV20-1
TGCAGCGTTGGTGGACAGGGCCCCTCTGGGGCCAACGTCCTGACTTTC | CSVGGQGPSGANVLTF | TRBD1 | TRBJ2-6 | once | TRBV29-1
TGCGCCAGCAGCCCAACCGGGATCGAGGCGGAGACCCAGTACTTC | CASSPTGIEAETQYF | - | TRBJ2-5 | once | TRBV5-1
TGTGCCAGTAGTATGCCGAGGACAGCGGGGACTAGCGGACAACGGAGCACAGATACGCAGTATTTT | CASSMPRTAGTSGQRSTDTQYF | TRBD2 | TRBJ2-3 | - | TRBV19
TGCAGCACCTGGGGGGGCGGTAACACTGAAGCTTTCTTT | CSTWGGGNTEAFF | - | TRBJ1-1 | - | TRBV29-1
TGTGCCAGTAGACCCGCCGGGACTAGCGGGAGTGGTGAGCAGTTCTTC | CASRPAGTSGSGEQFF | TRBD2 | TRBJ2-1 | once | TRBV19
TGCAGTGCTATTAAAGAGAACACTGAAGCTTTCTTT | CSAIKENTEAFF | - | TRBJ1-1 | - | TRBV20-1
TGCGCCAGCAGCTCCGACAGGCTAACTAATGAAAAACTGTTTTTT | CASSSDRLTNEKLFF | - | TRBJ1-4 | - | TRBV5-1
TGTGCCAGCAGTTACTCTCGAGGACCCTACGAGCAGTACTTC | CASSYSRGPYEQYF | - | TRBJ2-7 | - | TRBV6-6
TGTGCCAGCAGCGTCGCCGCGACACGGGGCTACCAAGAGACCCAGTACTTC | CASSVAATRGYQETQYF | - | TRBJ2-5 | - | TRBV9
TGTGCCAGCAGTGACAGGCAGGCGTACCAAGAGACCCAGTACTTC | CASSDRQAYQETQYF | - | TRBJ2-5 | - | TRBV6-2/TRBV6-3
TGTGCCAGCGATCCTGGGGGACTCCTAGCCAAAAACATTCAGTACTTC | CASDPGGLLAKNIQYF | - | TRBJ2-4 | - | TRBV7-9
TGCAGTGCTAGGCGCGAGGGCTACACCTTC | CSARREGYTF | - | TRBJ1-2 | - | TRBV20-1
TGCGCCAGCAGCCAAGCAAGGAGCGGGGAGACCCAGTACTTC | CASSQARSGETQYF | - | TRBJ2-5 | - | TRBV4-1
TGTGCCAGTAGTATAGATCTAGACCTGATGGATACGCAGTATTTT | CASSIDLDLMDTQYF | - | TRBJ2-3 | - | TRBV19
TGCGCCAGCACCTTTTCAGGGGGCGAGGAGACCCAGTACTTC | CASTFSGGEETQYF | TRBD1 | TRBJ2-5 | - | TRBV5-1
TGCAGTGCTAGAGAGGGCAGGGGACCCTACGAGCAGTACTTC | CSAREGRGPYEQYF | - | TRBJ2-7 | - | TRBV20-1
TGTGCCTGGAGTGTACTATACGAGCAGTACTTC | CAWSVLYEQYF | - | TRBJ2-7 | - | TRBV30
TGCGCCAGCAGCTTGAAAGGGACATACCACAATGAGCAGTTCTTC | CASSLKGTYHNEQFF | - | TRBJ2-1 | - | TRBV5-1
TGTGCCAGCAGTTTACGACGGGGGCAGGAAAATGAGCAGTTCTTC | CASSLRRGQENEQFF | - | TRBJ2-1 | - | TRBV12-3/TRBV12-4
TGCAGTGCTAGAGATCCCCGGAGGGCAGGCGACGAGCAGTACTTC | CSARDPRRAGDEQYF | - | TRBJ2-7 | - | TRBV20-1
TGTGCCAGCAGTCGACAGGGGGCGTCTAATGAAAAACTGTTTTTT | CASSRQGASNEKLFF | TRBD1 | TRBJ1-4 | - | TRBV25-1